This TCR beta chain was sequenced in a study of blood T cell repertoires in COVID-19. Whole-study context: Samples taken during acute and convalescent COVID-19 were collected in the United States, Italy and Spain.

The V segment lost 2 bases and the J segment 1 base; nucleotides outside the gene matches: 9. This CDR3 is 17 amino acids long. Germline CDR1 reads MNHEY; CDR2 reads SVGEGT. In the source study's methods: Reference gene primer amplification gave estimated nucleated cell counts. The protocol was immunoSEQ multiplex PCR, while the TCRdb copy is restricted to in-frame clones and leaves out a portion. V and J calls and clone size are copied from that table; D and trimming were computed from the DNA. The sample lists some 300,000 clones, roughly 90% occurring once. Individuals drawn from 20 to 25 US areas were about 18 to 95 years old. Cohort 3 donors counted as recovered after two negative PCRs, clearance, or resolved symptoms.

The receptor comes from a woman aged 40 to 50 who had recovered from COVID-19. J is TRBJ2-5 and V is TRBV6-2 or TRBV6-3; 8 bases line up with TRBD2. The sample consisted of PBMCs or T cells enriched from blood (not recorded which). DNA of the CDR3: TGTGCCAGCAGTTACGAATCGTACGGGGGGGCCCAAGAGACCCAGTACTTC. Translating it yields CASSYESYGGAQETQYF.